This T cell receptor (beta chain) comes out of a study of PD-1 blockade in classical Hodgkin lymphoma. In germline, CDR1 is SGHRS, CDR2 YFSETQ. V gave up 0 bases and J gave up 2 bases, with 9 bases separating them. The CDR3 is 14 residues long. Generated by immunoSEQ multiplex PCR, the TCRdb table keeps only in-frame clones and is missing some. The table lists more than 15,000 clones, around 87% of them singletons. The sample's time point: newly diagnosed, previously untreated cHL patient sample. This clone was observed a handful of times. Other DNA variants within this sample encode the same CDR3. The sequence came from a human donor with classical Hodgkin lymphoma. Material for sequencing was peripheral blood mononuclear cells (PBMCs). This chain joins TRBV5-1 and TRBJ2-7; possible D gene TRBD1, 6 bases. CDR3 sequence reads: CASSLDGGPYEQYF. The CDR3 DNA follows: TGCGCCAGCAGCTTGGATGGGGGCCCCTACGAGCAGTACTTC.